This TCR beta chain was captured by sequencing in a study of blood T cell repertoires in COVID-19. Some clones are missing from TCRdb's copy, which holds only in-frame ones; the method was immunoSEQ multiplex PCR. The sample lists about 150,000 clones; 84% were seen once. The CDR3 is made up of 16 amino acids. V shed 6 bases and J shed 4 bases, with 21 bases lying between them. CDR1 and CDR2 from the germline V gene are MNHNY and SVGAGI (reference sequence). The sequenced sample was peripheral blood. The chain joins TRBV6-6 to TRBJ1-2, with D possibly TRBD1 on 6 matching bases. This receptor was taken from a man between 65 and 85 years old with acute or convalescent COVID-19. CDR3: CASSLLNRDLSYGYTF. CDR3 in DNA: TGTGCCAGCAGCCTCCTTAACAGGGACCTCAGCTATGGCTACACCTTC.